A selection of T cell receptor beta chains follows, all from one sample in a study of T cells after posttransplantation cyclophosphamide. Using immunoSEQ multiplex PCR, the repertoire was profiled, and TCRdb retains in-frame clones only, with some absent. The sample yields 10,000 to 15,000 clones, approximately 81% seen once. The input for sequencing was PBMCs, taken roughly 370 days after allogeneic stem cell transplant with calcineurin inhibitor and methotrexate. The receptors derive from a male patient younger than 45 who received an allogeneic stem cell transplant from an unrelated donor, was CMV-positive, and had acute GVHD only. The graft donor may have given rise to some T cells. Each CDR3 is given with its conserved first and last residue. A D gene is named only where the DNA matches it firmly. Where a row states a size, it is once, few, many or the class of an expanded clone; other rows omit it.

D	length	size	V	J	CDR3	DNA
-	16	few	TRBV5-1	TRBJ1-2	CASSLGSGISSGGYTF	TGCGCCAGCAGCCTGGGCTCGGGCATCTCTTCGGGGGGCTACACCTTC
TRBD2	18	-	TRBV9	TRBJ2-1	CASSSPGLAGVPGYEQFF	TGTGCCAGCAGCTCTCCGGGACTAGCGGGAGTACCGGGATATGAGCAGTTCTTC
-	13	-	TRBV5-1	TRBJ1-1	CASSLSRDTEAFF	TGCGCCAGCAGCTTGAGCAGGGACACTGAAGCTTTCTTT
-	13	-	TRBV9	TRBJ1-1	CASSVEGWTEAFF	TGTGCCAGCAGCGTAGAGGGGTGGACTGAAGCTTTCTTT
TRBD2	15	-	TRBV15	TRBJ2-1	CATSRFGLAGVEQFF	TGTGCCACCAGCAGATTCGGACTAGCGGGAGTTGAGCAGTTCTTC
TRBD1	17	-	TRBV7-9	TRBJ2-2	CASSPRQGAPNTGELFF	TGTGCCAGCAGCCCCCGACAGGGGGCCCCGAACACCGGGGAGCTGTTTTTT
-	14	-	TRBV30	TRBJ1-5	CAWSHLGGDQPQHF	TGTGCCTGGAGTCACCTGGGGGGGGATCAGCCCCAGCATTTT
-	13	-	TRBV30	TRBJ2-7	CAWEEGTPYEQYF	TGTGCCTGGGAGGAGGGAACCCCCTACGAGCAGTACTTC
TRBD1	17	-	TRBV4-1	TRBJ2-7	CASSQLGTGVLSYEQYF	TGCGCCAGCAGCCAGCTAGGGACAGGGGTACTTAGTTACGAGCAGTACTTC
TRBD2	17	-	TRBV30	TRBJ2-7	CAWSVRKSGRSSYEQYF	TGTGCCTGGAGTGTACGGAAAAGCGGGAGGTCCTCCTACGAGCAGTACTTC
-	15	-	TRBV4-1	TRBJ1-5	CASSQVRKGNQPQHF	TGCGCCAGCAGCCAAGTGCGAAAGGGGAATCAGCCCCAGCATTTT
-	13	-	TRBV9	TRBJ1-1	CASRPVKNTEAFF	TGTGCCAGCAGACCAGTCAAGAACACTGAAGCTTTCTTT
TRBD1	14	-	TRBV19	TRBJ1-5	CASSSRGLNQPQHF	TGTGCCAGTAGTTCGAGGGGGCTTAATCAGCCCCAGCATTTT
TRBD2	13	few	TRBV30	TRBJ2-7	CAGGRSGSYEQYF	TGTGCCGGGGGCAGGAGCGGGAGTTACGAGCAGTACTTC
-	15	-	TRBV9	TRBJ1-3	CASSVGFGSGNTIYF	TGTGCCAGCAGCGTAGGTTTCGGCTCTGGAAACACCATATATTTT
TRBD1	15	-	TRBV19	TRBJ2-7	CASSSPGQGTYEQYF	TGTGCCAGTAGTTCTCCGGGACAGGGGACCTACGAGCAGTACTTC
-	14	-	TRBV5-4	TRBJ2-1	CASSLGLALGEQFF	TGTGCCAGCAGCTTGGGTCTAGCGTTGGGTGAGCAGTTCTTC
-	13	once	TRBV5-1	TRBJ1-5	CASRDNTQGPQHF	TGCGCCAGCAGGGACAACACCCAGGGGCCCCAGCATTTT
-	13	-	TRBV7-9	TRBJ1-2	CASSSQESYGYTF	TGTGCCAGCAGCTCCCAGGAATCGTATGGCTACACCTTC
-	13	-	TRBV18	TRBJ2-1	CASSPQGGNEQFF	TGTGCCAGCTCACCACAAGGGGGCAATGAGCAGTTCTTC
-	14	few	TRBV19	TRBJ2-5	CASSIEGFVETQYF	TGTGCCAGTAGTATTGAGGGTTTCGTAGAGACCCAGTACTTC
-	16	-	TRBV2	TRBJ1-5	CASSDPGENSNQPQHF	TGTGCCAGCAGTGATCCCGGGGAGAATAGCAATCAGCCCCAGCATTTT
-	14	few	TRBV13	TRBJ2-7	CASSLIAVPYEQYF	TGTGCCAGCAGCTTAATAGCGGTCCCCTACGAGCAGTACTTC
TRBD1	15	-	TRBV4-3	TRBJ1-6	CASSQALQGHSPLHF	TGCGCCAGCAGCCAAGCACTACAGGGGCACTCACCCCTCCACTTT
TRBD1	14	few	TRBV6-5	TRBJ1-2	CASSRGQANYGYTF	TGTGCCAGCAGTCGGGGACAGGCAAACTATGGCTACACCTTC
-	16	-	TRBV5-6	TRBJ1-1	CASSQAGAWLNTEAFF	TGTGCCAGCAGCCAGGCGGGGGCATGGCTGAACACTGAAGCTTTCTTT
TRBD1	13	-	TRBV30	TRBJ1-2	CACDRGANYGYTF	TGTGCCTGTGACAGGGGAGCTAACTATGGCTACACCTTC
TRBD2	15	-	TRBV6-5	TRBJ2-1	CASSISGVAYNEQFF	TGTGCCAGCAGTATTAGCGGGGTGGCCTACAATGAGCAGTTCTTC
TRBD1	14	-	TRBV18	TRBJ2-7	CASSDRTGSDEQYF	TGTGCCAGCTCGGATAGGACAGGGAGCGACGAGCAGTACTTC
-	15	few	TRBV6-4	TRBJ2-6	CASSEGGSGANVLTF	TGTGCCAGCAGTGAGGGGGGCTCTGGGGCCAACGTCCTGACTTTC
-	15	-	TRBV5-1	TRBJ2-7	CASSLVVLGAGEQYF	TGCGCCAGCAGCTTGGTTGTTTTGGGGGCCGGGGAGCAGTACTTC
-	15	-	TRBV13	TRBJ1-3	CASRPNRASGNTIYF	TGTGCCAGCAGGCCGAACAGGGCGTCTGGAAACACCATATATTTT
TRBD2	14	-	TRBV29-1	TRBJ2-6	CSAAGVSGANVLTF	TGCAGCGCCGCGGGGGTCTCTGGGGCCAACGTCCTGACTTTC
-	13	once	TRBV6-5	TRBJ2-7	CASSLPGINEQYF	TGTGCCAGCAGTTTACCGGGAATTAACGAGCAGTACTTC
TRBD1	14	-	TRBV5-4	TRBJ1-4	CASGNRGLNEKLFF	TGTGCCAGCGGCAACAGGGGGCTCAATGAAAAACTGTTTTTT
-	15	-	TRBV27	TRBJ1-1	CASSLILSGNAEAFF	TGTGCCAGCAGTTTAATTCTCAGTGGCAACGCTGAAGCTTTCTTT
-	16	-	TRBV15	TRBJ2-7	CATSRAGTTVPGEQYF	TGTGCCACCAGCAGAGCCGGGACAACGGTCCCTGGCGAGCAGTACTTC
-	14	-	TRBV2	TRBJ1-1	CASTEAGVGTEAFF	TGTGCCAGCACGGAGGCAGGGGTTGGGACTGAAGCTTTCTTT
-	11	-	TRBV6-5	TRBJ2-1	CASTQGGEQFF	TGTGCCAGCACCCAGGGTGGCGAGCAGTTCTTC
TRBD1	14	-	TRBV10-3	TRBJ2-7	CAISLDRGPYEQYF	TGTGCCATCAGTCTTGACAGGGGGCCCTACGAGCAGTACTTC
TRBD1	16	-	TRBV6-5	TRBJ1-3	CASSYRTGPTVNTIYF	TGTGCCAGCAGTTACCGGACAGGGCCGACGGTGAACACCATATATTTT
TRBD1	14	-	TRBV7-9	TRBJ2-5	CASSSDREQETQYF	TGTGCCAGCAGCTCGGACAGGGAACAAGAGACCCAGTACTTC
TRBD1	14	-	TRBV6-6	TRBJ1-4	CASSWDSLREKLFF	TGTGCCAGCAGCTGGGACAGCCTTCGGGAAAAACTGTTTTTT
TRBD1	13	-	TRBV7-9	TRBJ2-7	CASHGGQGYEQYF	TGTGCCAGCCATGGGGGACAGGGCTACGAGCAGTACTTC
-	14	-	TRBV19	TRBJ1-3	CASSTGTSRNTIYF	TGTGCCAGTAGTACAGGTACTTCTCGGAACACCATATATTTT
TRBD2	14	-	TRBV5-4	TRBJ2-3	CASSLTSGGDTQYF	TGTGCCAGCAGCTTGACTAGCGGGGGGGATACGCAGTATTTT
TRBD2	15	few	TRBV2	TRBJ2-7	CASSEVGTSSYEQYF	TGTGCCAGCAGTGAAGTAGGGACTAGCTCTTACGAGCAGTACTTC
TRBD1	15	-	TRBV9	TRBJ1-1	CASGQGQTSNTEAFF	TGTGCCAGCGGCCAGGGACAGACCTCGAACACTGAAGCTTTCTTT
TRBD1	16	-	TRBV9	TRBJ1-6	CASSASEGARNSPLHF	TGTGCCAGCAGCGCCTCGGAGGGGGCGAGGAATTCACCCCTCCACTTT
TRBD1	13	-	TRBV13	TRBJ1-2	CASSSRDRGGYTF	TGTGCCAGCAGCTCCCGGGACAGGGGTGGCTACACCTTC
TRBD2	14	-	TRBV30	TRBJ2-4	CAWEAGGPKNIQYF	TGTGCCTGGGAAGCGGGAGGCCCCAAAAACATTCAGTACTTC
-	16	-	TRBV4-1	TRBJ1-2	CASSQFSKGRNYGYTF	TGCGCCAGCAGCCAATTCAGTAAGGGGCGTAACTATGGCTACACCTTC
-	10	-	TRBV5-4	TRBJ2-7	CASSLYEQYF	TGTGCCAGCAGCCTCTACGAGCAGTACTTC